One sample yielded the 15 T cell receptor beta chains listed below, sequenced in a study of blood T cell repertoires in COVID-19. TCRdb's copy holds only in-frame clones and misses some; the assay was immunoSEQ multiplex PCR. Among over 350,000 clones listed, 80% to 95% were seen once. Source material: PBMCs or T cells enriched from blood (not recorded which). Receptors were obtained from a woman aged 40 to 50 who had been exposed to COVID-19.

This chain joins TRBV12-5 and TRBJ2-1, with no clear D. CDR1 is LGHNT and CDR2 is FRNRAP in the germline V gene. V lost 5 bases and J lost 4, with 9 bases in between. The CDR3 length is 13 residues. CDR3 DNA: TGTGCTAGTGGTACCCGAGCGTACAATGAGCAGTTCTTC. As protein: CASGTRAYNEQFF.

The chain has TRBV9 and TRBJ2-7, with 9 bases matching TRBD1. Germline V gives CDR1 SGDLS, CDR2 YYNGEE. Germline trimming cut 4 bases from V and 5 bases from J; bases unmatched to any gene: 7. The CDR3 has 14 amino acids. The CDR3 DNA reads TGTGCCAGCAGCTACCGGGACAGGGACCACGAGCAGTACTTC. Residues: CASSYRDRDHEQYF.

This clone was observed a single time. The chain is built from TRBV9 and TRBJ2-1; 10 bases match TRBD1. V was clipped by 4 bases and J by 8 bases; unmatched bases: 12. Germline loops: CDR1 SGDLS, CDR2 YYNGEE. The CDR3 has 16 amino acids. CDR3 DNA sequence: TGTGCCAGCAGCCCCTGGTTGGGACAGGGGTTGGATGAGCAGTTCTTC. It yields the protein CASSPWLGQGLDEQFF.

The CDR3: CASSSRLAEETQYF. In DNA, the CDR3 is TGTGCCAGCAGTTCTAGACTAGCAGAAGAGACCCAGTACTTC. The chain links TRBV6-2 or TRBV6-3 to TRBJ2-5, with 7 bases lining up with TRBD2. J lost 3 bases, V lost 4 bases, and 5 bases had no gene match. The CDR3 extends over 14 amino acids. Germline assignment: CDR1 MNHEY and CDR2 SVGEGT.

The gene calls are TRBV30 and TRBJ1-1; perhaps TRBD1 as D (5 bases). Germline V gives CDR1 GTSNPN, CDR2 SVGIG (reference sequence). V lost 3 bases and J lost 0, with 11 bases in between. The CDR3 has 14 amino acids. In nucleotides, the CDR3 is TGTGCCTGGAGCCCAGGGCACATGAACACTGAAGCTTTCTTT. Translated: CAWSPGHMNTEAFF.

This clone was picked up one time. V usage is TRBV7-8 and J usage is TRBJ1-2, with 7 bases matching TRBD1. V was clipped by 4 bases and J by 2 bases; unmatched bases: 13. The CDR3 covers 17 residues. Germline CDR1 is SGHVS and CDR2 is FQNEAQ. CDR3 loop: CASSSQTGTQRNYGYTF. The CDR3 bases are TGTGCCAGCAGCTCACAGACAGGGACCCAACGGAACTATGGCTACACCTTC.

The gene calls are TRBV5-1 and TRBJ2-7; 9 bases line up with TRBD1. Per the germline V gene, CDR1 is SGHRS and CDR2 is YFSETQ. The CDR3 consists of 14 residues. V lost 5 bases to trimming and J lost 0 bases; unmatched junction nucleotides: 3. CDR3 region: CASRWTGASYEQYF. Here the CDR3 DNA reads TGCGCCAGCAGGTGGACAGGGGCCTCCTACGAGCAGTACTTC.

V is TRBV7-2 and J is TRBJ2-5, with a tentative D call TRBD2 (6 bases). V was pared by 7 bases and J by 4 bases, with 19 bases between. Germline CDR1 and CDR2: SGHTA and FQGNSA. The CDR3 runs to 15 residues. For the CDR3, the DNA is TGTGCCAGCACCCAACTGGAGGGGCGAGGAGAGACCCAGTACTTC. This codes for CASTQLEGRGETQYF.

In this sample, this clone turned up once. CDR3 region: CASSLGDRFYDTQYF. Written as DNA, the CDR3 is TGTGCCAGCAGCTTAGGGGACAGGTTTTATGATACGCAGTATTTT. The chain carries TRBV7-9 and TRBJ2-3; 8 positions agree with TRBD1. With 1 base clipped from V and 6 bases from J, the junction kept 6 bases outside the gene matches. Germline CDR1 is SEHNR and CDR2 is FQNEAQ (reference sequence). This CDR3 comprises 15 residues. Filled out from reference TRBV7-9 and TRBJ2-3, the complete variable domain reads DTGVSQNPRHKITKRGQNVTFRCDPISEHNRLYWYRQTLGQGPEFLTYFQNEAQLEKSRLLSDRFSAERPKGSFSTLEIQRTEQGDSAMYLCASSLGDRFYDTQYFGPGTRLTVL.

The chain couples TRBV29-1 to TRBJ2-7; D is uncertain. Trimming shortened V by 2 bases and J by 2 bases, and 10 bases separated the two germline ends. The length of the CDR3 is 13 residues. The germline CDR1 and CDR2 sequences are SQVTM and ANQGSEA. CDR3 sequence: CSVEIEVPYEQYF. The DNA of the CDR3 is TGCAGCGTTGAAATTGAGGTCCCCTACGAGCAGTACTTC.

In regard to this clone: Other DNA variants within this sample encode the same CDR3. The chain carries TRBV7-2 and TRBJ1-5; 10 positions match TRBD1. With V trimmed by 4 bases and J by 0 bases, 0 bases remained unmatched. Germline V CDR1 and CDR2: SGHTA, FQGNSA. This CDR3 has 15 amino acids. This CDR3 reads CASSWDRGSNQPQHF. The CDR3 DNA follows: TGTGCCAGCAGCTGGGACAGGGGTAGCAATCAGCCCCAGCATTTT.

Here the CDR3 reads CASSYPGTSGRMYNEQFF. The CDR3 coding sequence is TGTGCCAGCAGCTACCCTGGGACTAGCGGGAGGATGTACAATGAGCAGTTCTTC. The chain couples TRBV11-3 to TRBJ2-1; 15 bases fit TRBD2. The length of the CDR3 is 18 residues. With V trimmed by 4 bases and J by 4 bases, 8 bases remained unmatched. Germline values: CDR1 SGHNT, CDR2 YENEEA. The entire variable domain, with the rest obtained from reference TRBV11-3 and TRBJ2-1, is as follows: EAGVVQSPRYKIIEKKQPVAFWCNPISGHNTLYWYLQNLGQGPELLIRYENEEAVDDSQLPKDRFSAERLKGVDSTLKIQPAELGDSAVYLCASSYPGTSGRMYNEQFFGPGTRLTVL.

The chain employs TRBV7-2 and TRBJ1-1; D not certain. Trimming pared 3 bases from V and 1 base from J, leaving 12 bases between. The CDR3 spans 15 residues. Germline loops: CDR1 SGHTA, CDR2 FQGNSA. DNA for the CDR3: TGTGCCAGCAGCTTGGCTCTAGGCGGGAACACTGAAGCTTTCTTT. Translating gives CASSLALGGNTEAFF.

The J gene is TRBJ2-6, the V gene TRBV30; D unclear. The ends were cut back, 3 bases at V and 0 bases at J, with 3 bases in the middle. The germline CDR1 and CDR2 sequences are GTSNPN and SVGIG (reference sequence). CDR3 length: 13 residues. This chain's CDR3 is CAWRYSGANVLTF. CDR3 coding DNA: TGTGCCTGGAGATACTCTGGGGCCAACGTCCTGACTTTC. Full variable domain (outside the CDR3, taken from reference TRBV30 and TRBJ2-6): SQTIHQWPATLVQPVGSPLSLECTVEGTSNPNLYWYRQAAGRGLQLLFYSVGIGQISSEVPQNLSASRPQDRQFILSSKKLLLSDSGFYLCAWRYSGANVLTFGAGSRLTVL.

The chain is built from TRBV10-1 and TRBJ1-3; TRBD1 might be the D (5 bases). In germline, CDR1 is WNHNN, CDR2 SYGVQD (reference sequence). CDR3 size: 12 residues. V was trimmed by 5 bases and J by 3 bases, leaving 5 bases between them. This chain's CDR3 is CASSQGGNTIYF. The CDR3 region has the DNA TGCGCCAGCAGTCAGGGTGGAAACACCATATATTTT.